The clone carrying this TCR beta chain turned up a few times. What it binds is not known. TCRdb re-called the RT-PCR reads through MiXCR, storing one row per CDR3 protein. The table has a few hundred thousand distinct CDR3 sequences, roughly 7.6% seen once; the top ten hold 10% to 15%. The record originates from a study of response to subunit inactivated influenza vaccine. V gave up 2 bases and J gave up 0 bases, with 12 bases separating them. The CDR3 spans 16 residues. Germline-derived CDR1 and CDR2 are KGHSH and LQKENI. Study-level points and caveats: Only a handful of new T cells, the authors suggested, are recruited with each seasonal influenza vaccination.

This material consisted of PBMCs from blood, taken approximately 25 months after vaccination. The chain is built from TRBV18 and TRBJ2-3; D gene unclear. The clonotype was recovered from a man in his fifties or sixties who received an inactivated influenza vaccine. CDR3 protein: CASSPTAAGSTDTQYF. DNA for the CDR3: TGTGCCAGCTCACCAACAGCTGCCGGAAGCACAGATACGCAGTATTTT.